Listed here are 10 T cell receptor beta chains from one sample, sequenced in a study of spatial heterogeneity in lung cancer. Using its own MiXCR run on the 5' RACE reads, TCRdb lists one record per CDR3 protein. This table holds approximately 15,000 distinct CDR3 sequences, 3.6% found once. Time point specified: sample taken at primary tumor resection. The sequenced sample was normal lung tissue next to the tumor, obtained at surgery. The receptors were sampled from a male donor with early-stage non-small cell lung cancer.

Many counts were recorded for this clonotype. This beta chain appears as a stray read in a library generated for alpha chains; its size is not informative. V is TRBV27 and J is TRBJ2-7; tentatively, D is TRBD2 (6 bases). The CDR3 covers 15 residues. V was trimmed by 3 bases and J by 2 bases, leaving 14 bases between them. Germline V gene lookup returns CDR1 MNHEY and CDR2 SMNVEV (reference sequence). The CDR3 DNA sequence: TGTGCCAGCAGTTTTTCAGGGACTGGCACCTACGAGCAGTACTTC. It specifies CASSFSGTGTYEQYF.

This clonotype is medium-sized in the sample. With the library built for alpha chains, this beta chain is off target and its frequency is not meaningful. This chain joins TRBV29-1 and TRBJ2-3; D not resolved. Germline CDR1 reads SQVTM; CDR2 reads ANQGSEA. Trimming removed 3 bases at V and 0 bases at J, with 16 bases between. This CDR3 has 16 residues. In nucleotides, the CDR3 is TGCAGCGTTGAGGGATCGGACGGAGTTAGCACAGATACGCAGTATTTT. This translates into CSVEGSDGVSTDTQYF.

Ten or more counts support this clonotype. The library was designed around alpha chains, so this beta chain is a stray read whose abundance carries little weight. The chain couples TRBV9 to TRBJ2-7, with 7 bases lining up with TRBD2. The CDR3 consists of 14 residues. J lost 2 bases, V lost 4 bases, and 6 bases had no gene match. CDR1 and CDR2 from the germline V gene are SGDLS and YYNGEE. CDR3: CASSLTGGAYEQYF. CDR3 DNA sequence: TGTGCCAGCAGCCTGACTGGGGGGGCCTACGAGCAGTACTTC.

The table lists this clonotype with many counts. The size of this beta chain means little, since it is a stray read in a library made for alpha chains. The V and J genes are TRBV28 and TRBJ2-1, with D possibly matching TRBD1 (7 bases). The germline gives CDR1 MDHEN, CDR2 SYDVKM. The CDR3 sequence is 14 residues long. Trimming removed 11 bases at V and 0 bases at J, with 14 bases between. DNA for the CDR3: TGTGCCCTCGGAGGGGGCAGCTCCTACAATGAGCAGTTCTTC. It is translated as CALGGGSSYNEQFF.

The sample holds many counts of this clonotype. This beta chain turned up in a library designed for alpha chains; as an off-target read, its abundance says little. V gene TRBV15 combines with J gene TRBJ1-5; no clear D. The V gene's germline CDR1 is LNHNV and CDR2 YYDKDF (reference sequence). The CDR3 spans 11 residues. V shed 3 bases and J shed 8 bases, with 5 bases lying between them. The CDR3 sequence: CATSSIKPQHF. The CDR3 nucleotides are TGTGCCACCAGCAGCATTAAGCCCCAGCATTTT.

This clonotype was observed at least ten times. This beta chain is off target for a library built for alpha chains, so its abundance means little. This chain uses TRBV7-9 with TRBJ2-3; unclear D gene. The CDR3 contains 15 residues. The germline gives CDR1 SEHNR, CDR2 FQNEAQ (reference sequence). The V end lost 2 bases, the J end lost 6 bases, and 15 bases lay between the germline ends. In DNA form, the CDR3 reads TGTGCCAGCAGCTTACTGGGAATCTCTCCCGATACGCAGTATTTT. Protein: CASSLLGISPDTQYF.

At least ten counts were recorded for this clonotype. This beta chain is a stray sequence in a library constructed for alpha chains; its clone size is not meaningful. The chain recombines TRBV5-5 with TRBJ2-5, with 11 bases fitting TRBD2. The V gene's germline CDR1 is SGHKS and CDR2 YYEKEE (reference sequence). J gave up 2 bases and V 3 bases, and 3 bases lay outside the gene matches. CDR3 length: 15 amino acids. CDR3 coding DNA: TGTGCCAGCAGCTCCATAGCGGGAGGGCAAGAGACCCAGTACTTC. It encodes CASSSIAGGQETQYF.

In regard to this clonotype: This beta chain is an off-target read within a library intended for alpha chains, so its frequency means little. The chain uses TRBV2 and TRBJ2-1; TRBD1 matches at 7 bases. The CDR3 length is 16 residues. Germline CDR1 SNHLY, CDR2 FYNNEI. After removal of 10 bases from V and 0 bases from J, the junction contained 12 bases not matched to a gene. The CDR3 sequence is CATDRLDFNSYNEQFF. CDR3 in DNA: TGTGCCACGGACAGGCTAGACTTTAACTCCTACAATGAGCAGTTCTTC.

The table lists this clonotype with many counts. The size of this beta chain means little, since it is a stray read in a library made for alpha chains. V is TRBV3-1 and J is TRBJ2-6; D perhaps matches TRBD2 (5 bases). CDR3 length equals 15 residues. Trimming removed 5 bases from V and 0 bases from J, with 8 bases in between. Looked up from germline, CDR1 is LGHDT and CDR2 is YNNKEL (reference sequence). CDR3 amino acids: CASSDYSSGANVLTF. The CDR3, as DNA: TGTGCCAGCAGCGACTACTCCTCTGGGGCCAACGTCCTGACTTTC.

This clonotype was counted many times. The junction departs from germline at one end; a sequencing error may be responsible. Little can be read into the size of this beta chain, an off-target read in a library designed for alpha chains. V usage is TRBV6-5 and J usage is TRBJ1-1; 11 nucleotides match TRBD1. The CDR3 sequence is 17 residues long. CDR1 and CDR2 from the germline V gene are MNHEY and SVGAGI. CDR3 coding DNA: TGTGCCAGCAGTTACTCTCGGACAGGGGGCAGGAACGCTGAAGCTTTCTTT. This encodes CASSYSRTGGRNAEAFF.